Below are 7 T cell receptor beta chains sequenced from a single sample in a study of blood T cell repertoires in COVID-19. Measured with immunoSEQ multiplex PCR; TCRdb has only the in-frame clones, and not every one. The data contain a few hundred thousand clones, approximately 90% of them singletons. Sequencing used PBMCs or T cells enriched from blood (not recorded which). These receptors were obtained from a woman aged 40 to 55 who had recovered from COVID-19.

This rearrangement joins TRBV9 to TRBJ1-4, with D possibly being TRBD1 (6 bases). V was cut by 2 bases and J by 5 bases, with 10 bases left in between. Germline assignment: CDR1 SGDLS and CDR2 YYNGEE. The CDR3 spans 14 residues. For the CDR3, the DNA is TGTGCCAGCAGCGTCGGACAGTCCAATGAAAAACTGTTTTTT. This translates into CASSVGQSNEKLFF.

The rearrangement uses TRBV4-2 and TRBJ1-5; TRBD1 aligns across 7 bases. CDR1 and CDR2 from the germline V gene are LGHNA and YNFKEQ. This CDR3 contains 21 residues. Trimming removed 0 bases from V and 6 bases from J; junction bases left unmatched: 23. In nucleotides, the CDR3 is TGTGCCAGCAGCCAAGATGTGTCTTTGGCAAGGGGGCGGGGGGTTAGTCAGCCCCAGCATTTT. Protein: CASSQDVSLARGRGVSQPQHF.

The rearrangement uses TRBV12-3 or TRBV12-4 and TRBJ1-1; tentatively, D is TRBD1 (5 bases). This CDR3 has 13 residues. The ends were cut back, 2 bases at V and 4 bases at J, with 8 bases in the middle. The CDR3 spells CASSLSGGTEAFF. The CDR3 nucleotides read TGTGCCAGCAGTTTATCCGGGGGCACTGAAGCTTTCTTT.

Comments on this clone: Other DNA variants within this sample encode the same CDR3. The gene calls are TRBV19 and TRBJ2-7, with 10 bases lining up with TRBD1. Germline V gene data show CDR1 as LNHDA and CDR2 as SQIVND (reference sequence). The CDR3 is 14 amino acids. Unmatched junction bases numbered 1, after V lost 1 base and J lost 4 bases. The CDR3 sequence: CASSIGTGGYEQYF. Here the CDR3 DNA reads TGTGCCAGTAGTATAGGGACAGGGGGATACGAGCAGTACTTC.

The chain recombines TRBV6-2 or TRBV6-3 with TRBJ2-7; D unclear. Germline V gene data show CDR1 as MNHEY and CDR2 as SVGEGT. The CDR3 length is 12 residues. Trimming took 6 bases from V and 0 from J, leaving 6 bases between them. The CDR3 sequence is CASRYRSYEQYF. The CDR3 region has the DNA TGTGCCAGCAGATACCGCTCCTACGAGCAGTACTTC.

The CDR3 nucleotides are TGTGCCAGCAGCGAGACTAGCGGGAGGGCAACAGATACGCAGTATTTT. As protein: CASSETSGRATDTQYF. The chain has TRBV9 and TRBJ2-3, with TRBD2 identical over 14 bases. CDR1 and CDR2 from the germline V gene are SGDLS and YYNGEE. CDR3 length: 16 residues. V lost 3 bases and J lost 3; bases outside the gene matches: 3.

The chain employs TRBV30 and TRBJ2-7, with a possible D match to TRBD2 (5 bases). From germline, CDR1 is GTSNPN and CDR2 SVGIG (reference sequence). CDR3 length: 13 amino acids. The CDR3, as DNA: TGTGCTTTCAACCCCGGGATTATCTACGAGCAGTACTTC. Its protein is CAFNPGIIYEQYF.